This T cell receptor (beta chain) is from a study of blood T cell repertoires in COVID-19. Remarks on this clone: An end of the junction does not agree with germline; a read error may underlie this.

Profiling relied on immunoSEQ multiplex PCR, and the TCRdb table lists in-frame clones only, not all of them. The data contain roughly 79,000 clones, approximately 90% of them singletons. The sample was peripheral blood. The sequence was obtained from a woman older than 75 with active or convalescent COVID-19.

The CDR3 protein is CTSSQEGSRVPYEQYF. Here the CDR3 DNA reads TGCACCAGCAGCCAAGAAGGTTCCAGGGTCCCCTACGAGCAGTACTTC. The chain employs TRBV4-3 and TRBJ2-7; the D gene is possibly TRBD1 (5 bases). The CDR3 extends over 16 amino acids. The germline V gene has CDR1 LGHNA and CDR2 YSLEER.